This TCR beta chain was recorded in a study of T cell repertoires in cytomegalovirus infection. The wider study: Recently identified HLA-C-restricted and well-studied HLA-B-restricted CMV epitopes were used. CMV infection and matching HLA type were both indicated by public TCR beta signatures. Study-wide results and caveats: What dominated the ex vivo response were HLA-C-restricted CMV-specific TCR beta clonotypes.

Germline values: CDR1 DFQATT, CDR2 SNEGSKA (reference sequence). The CDR3 extends over 16 amino acids. V was pared by 3 bases and J by 3 bases, with 19 bases between. This clonotype appeared many times. Its antigen is not identified. TCRdb called the reads again in MiXCR, with one record for every CDR3 protein. Here the sample spans about 350,000 distinct CDR3 sequences, roughly 34% being singletons. The chain employs TRBV20-1 and TRBJ2-3; D gene ambiguous. Sequencing used cultured PBMCs, obtained from culture after CMV antigen stimulation. This clonotype originated in a human donor in good health (CMV status not recorded). Some clones in this sample may be carry-over from other donors' samples. The chain's CDR3 is CSARFPSGVRTDTQYF. Written as DNA, the CDR3 is TGCAGTGCTAGGTTCCCTAGTGGGGTTAGGACAGATACGCAGTATTTT.